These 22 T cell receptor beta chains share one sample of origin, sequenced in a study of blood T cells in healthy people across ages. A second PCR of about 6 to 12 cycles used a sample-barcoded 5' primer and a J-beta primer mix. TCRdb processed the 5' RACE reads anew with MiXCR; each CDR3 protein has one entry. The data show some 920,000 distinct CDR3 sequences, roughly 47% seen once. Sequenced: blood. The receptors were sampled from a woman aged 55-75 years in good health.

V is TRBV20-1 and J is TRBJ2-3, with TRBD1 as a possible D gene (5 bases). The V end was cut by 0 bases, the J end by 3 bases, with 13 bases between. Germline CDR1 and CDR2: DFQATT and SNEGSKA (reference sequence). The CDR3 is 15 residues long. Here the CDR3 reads CSARDAGRVTDTQYF. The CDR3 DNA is TGCAGTGCTAGAGACGCTGGCAGGGTAACAGATACGCAGTATTTT.

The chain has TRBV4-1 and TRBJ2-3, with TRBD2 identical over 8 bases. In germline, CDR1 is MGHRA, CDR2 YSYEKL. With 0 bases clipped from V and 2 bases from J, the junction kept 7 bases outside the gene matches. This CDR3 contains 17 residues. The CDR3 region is CASSQDWASGYTDTQYF. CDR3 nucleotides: TGCGCCAGCAGCCAAGATTGGGCTAGCGGGTACACAGATACGCAGTATTTT.

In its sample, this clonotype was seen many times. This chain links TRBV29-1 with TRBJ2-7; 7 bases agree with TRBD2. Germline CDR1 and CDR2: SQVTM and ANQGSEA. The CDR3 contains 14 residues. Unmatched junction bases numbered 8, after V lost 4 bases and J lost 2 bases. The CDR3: CSVGVAGVPYEQYF. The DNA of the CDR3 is TGCAGCGTTGGGGTAGCGGGCGTACCCTACGAGCAGTACTTC.

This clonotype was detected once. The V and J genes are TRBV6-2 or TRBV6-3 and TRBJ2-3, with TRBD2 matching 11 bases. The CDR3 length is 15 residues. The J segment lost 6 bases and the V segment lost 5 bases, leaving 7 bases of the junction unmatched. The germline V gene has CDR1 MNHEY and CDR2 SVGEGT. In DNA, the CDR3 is TGTGCCAGCAGTATAGCGGGAGGGCCGCCCGATACGCAGTATTTT. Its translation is CASSIAGGPPDTQYF.

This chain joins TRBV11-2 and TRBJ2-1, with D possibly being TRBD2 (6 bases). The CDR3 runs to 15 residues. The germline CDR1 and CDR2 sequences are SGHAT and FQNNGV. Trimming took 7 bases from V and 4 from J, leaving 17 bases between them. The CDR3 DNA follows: TGTGCCAGCAAATCGATTAGCGGAGCATACAATGAGCAGTTCTTC. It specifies CASKSISGAYNEQFF.

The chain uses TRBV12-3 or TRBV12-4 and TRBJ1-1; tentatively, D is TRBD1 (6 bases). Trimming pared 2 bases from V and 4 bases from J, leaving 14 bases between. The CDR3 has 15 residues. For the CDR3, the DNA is TGTGCCAGCAGTTTATCCCTCGGGGGCCTCACTGAAGCTTTCTTT. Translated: CASSLSLGGLTEAFF.

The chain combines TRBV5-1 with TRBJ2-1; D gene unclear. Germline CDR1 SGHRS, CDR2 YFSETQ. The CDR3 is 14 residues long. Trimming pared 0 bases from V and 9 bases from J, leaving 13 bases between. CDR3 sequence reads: CASSLDPESSEQFF. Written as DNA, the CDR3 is TGCGCCAGCAGCTTGGATCCGGAGTCCTCTGAGCAGTTCTTC.

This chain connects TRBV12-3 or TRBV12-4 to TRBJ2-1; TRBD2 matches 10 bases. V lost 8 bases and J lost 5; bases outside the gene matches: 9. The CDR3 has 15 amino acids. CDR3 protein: CASGVAGGSDNEQFF. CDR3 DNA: TGTGCCAGCGGGGTAGCGGGAGGATCAGACAATGAGCAGTTCTTC.

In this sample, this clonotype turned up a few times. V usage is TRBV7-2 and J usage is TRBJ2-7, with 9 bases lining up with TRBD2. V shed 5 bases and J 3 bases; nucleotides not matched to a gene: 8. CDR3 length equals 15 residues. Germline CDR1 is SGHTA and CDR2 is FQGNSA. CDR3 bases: TGTGCCAGCAGCCTGTCTTCTAGCGGGAACTACGAGCAGTACTTC. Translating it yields CASSLSSSGNYEQYF.

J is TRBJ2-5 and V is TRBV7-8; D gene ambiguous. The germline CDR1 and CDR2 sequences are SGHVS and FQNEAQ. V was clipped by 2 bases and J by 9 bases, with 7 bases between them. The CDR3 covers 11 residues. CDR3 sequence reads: CASSLRWAQYF. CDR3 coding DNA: TGTGCCAGCAGCTTACGGTGGGCCCAGTACTTC.

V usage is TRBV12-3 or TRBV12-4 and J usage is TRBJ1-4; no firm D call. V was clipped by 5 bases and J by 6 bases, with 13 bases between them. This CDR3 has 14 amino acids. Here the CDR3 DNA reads TGTGCCAGCAGTCAGGACCTCTCGCATGAAAAACTGTTTTTT. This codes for CASSQDLSHEKLFF.

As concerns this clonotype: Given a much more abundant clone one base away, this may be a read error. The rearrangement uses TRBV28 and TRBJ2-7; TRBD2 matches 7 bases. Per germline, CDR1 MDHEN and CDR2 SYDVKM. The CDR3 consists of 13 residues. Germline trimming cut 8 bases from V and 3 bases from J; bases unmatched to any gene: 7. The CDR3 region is CASRRLAGYEQYF. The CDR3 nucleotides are TGTGCCAGCCGGCGACTAGCTGGCTACGAGCAGTACTTC.

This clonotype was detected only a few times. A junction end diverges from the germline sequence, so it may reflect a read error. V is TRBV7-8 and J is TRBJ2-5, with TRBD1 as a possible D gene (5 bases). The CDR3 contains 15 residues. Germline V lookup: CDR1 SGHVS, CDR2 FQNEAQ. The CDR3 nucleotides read TGTGCCAGCAGCCATCGTAATCCAGGACAAGGGACCCAGTACTTC. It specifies CASSHRNPGQGTQYF.

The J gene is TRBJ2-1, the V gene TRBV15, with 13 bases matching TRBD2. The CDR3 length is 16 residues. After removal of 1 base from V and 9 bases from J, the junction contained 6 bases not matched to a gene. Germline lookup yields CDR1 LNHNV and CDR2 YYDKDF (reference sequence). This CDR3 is CATSRGRTSGRSEQFF. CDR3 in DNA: TGTGCCACCAGCAGAGGCAGGACTAGCGGGAGATCTGAGCAGTTCTTC.

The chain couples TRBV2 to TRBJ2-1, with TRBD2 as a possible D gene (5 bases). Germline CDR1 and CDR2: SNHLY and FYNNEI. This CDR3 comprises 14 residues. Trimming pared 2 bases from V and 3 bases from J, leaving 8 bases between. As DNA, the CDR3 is TGTGCCAGCAGTGAAAGCGGAAGCTACAATGAGCAGTTCTTC. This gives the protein CASSESGSYNEQFF.

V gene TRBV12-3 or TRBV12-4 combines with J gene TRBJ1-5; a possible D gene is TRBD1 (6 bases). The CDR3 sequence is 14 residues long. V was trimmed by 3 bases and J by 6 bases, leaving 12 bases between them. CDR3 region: CASSFDWGRQPQHF. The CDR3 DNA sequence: TGTGCCAGCAGTTTTGATTGGGGGCGTCAGCCCCAGCATTTT.

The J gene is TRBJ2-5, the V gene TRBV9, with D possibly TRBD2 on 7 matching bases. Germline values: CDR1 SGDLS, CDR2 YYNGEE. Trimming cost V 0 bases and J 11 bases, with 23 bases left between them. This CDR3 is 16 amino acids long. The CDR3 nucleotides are TGTGCCAGCAGCGTAGCCCCCCCGGCGGGGGCCAATGAGCAGTACTTC. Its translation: CASSVAPPAGANEQYF.

This CDR3 is CASSLERIASSYNEQFF. The CDR3 DNA reads TGTGCCAGCAGCTTGGAGAGGATAGCGAGCTCCTACAATGAGCAGTTCTTC. This sequence joins TRBV5-6 and TRBJ2-1; D is possibly TRBD2 (5 bases). The CDR3 extends over 17 amino acids. Germline V gene lookup returns CDR1 SGHDT and CDR2 YYEEEE. The ends were cut back, 0 bases at V and 0 bases at J, with 13 bases in the middle. Filled out from reference TRBV5-6 and TRBJ2-1, the complete variable domain reads DAGVTQSPTHLIKTRGQQVTLRCSPKSGHDTVSWYQQALGQGPQFIFQYYEEEERQRGNFPDRFSGHQFPNYSSELNVNALLLGDSALYLCASSLERIASSYNEQFFGPGTRLTVL.

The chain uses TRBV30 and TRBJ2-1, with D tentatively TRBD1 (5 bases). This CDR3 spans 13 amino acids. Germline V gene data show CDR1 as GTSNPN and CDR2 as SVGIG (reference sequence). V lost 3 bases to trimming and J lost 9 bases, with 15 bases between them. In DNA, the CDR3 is TGTGCCTGGAGGGAAACAGGTTCCACTGAGCAGTTCTTC. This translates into CAWRETGSTEQFF.

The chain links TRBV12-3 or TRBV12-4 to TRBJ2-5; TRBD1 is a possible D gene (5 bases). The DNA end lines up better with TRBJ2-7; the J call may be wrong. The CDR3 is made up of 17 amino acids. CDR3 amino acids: CASSLTGIPGFGVEQYF. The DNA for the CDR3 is TGTGCCAGCAGTTTAACAGGCATTCCAGGGTTCGGCGTCGAGCAGTACTTC.

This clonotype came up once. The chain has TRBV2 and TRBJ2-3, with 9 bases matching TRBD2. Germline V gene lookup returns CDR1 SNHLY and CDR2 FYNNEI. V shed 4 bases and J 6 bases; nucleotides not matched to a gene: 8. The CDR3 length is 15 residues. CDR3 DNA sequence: TGTGCCAGCAGTGTAGGGCTAGCGGGATTGGATACGCAGTATTTT. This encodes CASSVGLAGLDTQYF.

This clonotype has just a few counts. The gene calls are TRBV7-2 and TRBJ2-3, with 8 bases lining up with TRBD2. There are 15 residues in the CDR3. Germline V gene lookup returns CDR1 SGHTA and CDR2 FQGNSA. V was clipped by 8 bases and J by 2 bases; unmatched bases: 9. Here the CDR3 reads CASPGGATNTDTQYF. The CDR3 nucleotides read TGTGCCAGCCCGGGAGGGGCGACGAACACAGATACGCAGTATTTT.